This TCR beta chain was recovered during a study of neurological immune-mediated disorders. For the study at large: The approximately 34 multiple sclerosis patients comprised 31 relapsing-remitting and 3 secondary progressive cases.

As for time point: longitudinal time-point 2. At least ten counts were recorded for this clonotype. Trimming took off 3 bases at V and 1 base at J, with 10 bases between the two ends. Germline CDR1 is SGHRS and CDR2 is YFSETQ. The CDR3 totals 14 residues. Using its own MiXCR run on the 5' RACE reads, TCRdb lists one record per CDR3 protein. This sample carries over 75,000 distinct CDR3 sequences, over 4.5% of them seen once, and the ten largest clones take over 7%. J is TRBJ1-1 and V is TRBV5-1; no clear D gene. The clonotype was recovered from a woman between 55 and 75 years old with multiple sclerosis. Specimen: PBMCs. The CDR3, as DNA: TGCGCCAGCAGCTGGGGTGATGGGAACACTGAAGCTTTCTTT. Translated: CASSWGDGNTEAFF.